Sequencing of this TCR beta chain was carried out in a study of Ad26.COV2.S vaccination and SARS-CoV-2 variants. The count of this clone is one. Some clones are missing from TCRdb's copy, which holds only in-frame ones; the method was immunoSEQ multiplex PCR. The sample contains 300,000 to 350,000 clones, around 88% of which appear only once. The germline CDR1 and CDR2 sequences are SGHRS and YFSETQ. Trimming stripped 4 bases from V and 1 base from J, with 8 bases between. The CDR3 is 13 residues long. As for treatment: 15 to 20 received Ad26.COV2.S at low or high dose, single or two shots; about 5 received placebo; per-sample allocation not given. Day 63 after the first injection of vaccine or placebo was the sampling time.

The material sequenced was peripheral blood, taken in a trial of Ad26.COV2.S vaccine versus placebo. The sequence came from a person between 18 and 65 years old who received the Ad26.COV2.S COVID-19 vaccine or a placebo. This sequence joins TRBV5-1 and TRBJ1-1; D ambiguous. For the CDR3, the DNA is TGCGCCAGCAGCGTCCGACAGAACACTGAAGCTTTCTTT. This codes for CASSVRQNTEAFF.